This entry is about one T cell receptor beta chain. Its antigen is not known. Profiled with immunoSEQ multiplex PCR; TCRdb holds only in-frame clones, not every one. This sample has 55,000 to 60,000 clones, with over 90% found just once. This record belongs to a study of OX40 agonist ivuxolimab in advanced cancers. Study observations and caveats: Dose levels from 0.1 to 3.0 mg/kg saw CD4+ and CD8+ blood T cells expand clonally by week 6.

The CDR3 runs 18 residues. Losses at the gene ends were 3 bases for V and 1 base for J; bases not matched to a gene: 8. Germline V CDR1 and CDR2: SEHNR, FQNEAQ (reference sequence). The source material was CD4+ or CD8+ T cells sorted from blood, sampled in a trial of the OX40 agonist ivuxolimab. The chain links TRBV7-9 to TRBJ2-7; 14 bases agree with TRBD2. The TCR comes from an adult with an advanced solid tumor such as melanoma, head and neck, liver or kidney cancer. CDR3: CASSFSGGLAGASYEQYF. In DNA form, the CDR3 reads TGTGCCAGCAGCTTCAGCGGGGGACTAGCGGGAGCATCCTACGAGCAGTACTTC.